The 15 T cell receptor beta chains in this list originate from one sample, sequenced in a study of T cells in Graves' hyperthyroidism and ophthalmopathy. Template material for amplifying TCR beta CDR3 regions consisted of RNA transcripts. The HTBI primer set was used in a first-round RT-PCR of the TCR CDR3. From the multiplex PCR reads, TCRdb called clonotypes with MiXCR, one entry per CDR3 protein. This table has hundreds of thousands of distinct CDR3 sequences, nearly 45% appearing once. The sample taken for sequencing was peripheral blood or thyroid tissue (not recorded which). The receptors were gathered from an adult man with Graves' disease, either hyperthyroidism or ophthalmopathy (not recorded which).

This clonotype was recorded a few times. The CDR3 protein is CASSPSSGYGYTF. The CDR3 DNA is TGTGCCAGCAGTCCCTCAAGTGGGTATGGCTACACCTTC. V gene TRBV9 combines with J gene TRBJ1-2, with unresolved D. CDR1 SGDLS and CDR2 YYNGEE come from the germline V gene. The CDR3 runs 13 residues. V was cut by 5 bases and J by 5 bases, with 13 bases left in between.

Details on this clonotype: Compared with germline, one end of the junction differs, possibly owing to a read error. The CDR3 DNA reads TGTGCCACCAGTGAATCGGGACAGGGCCGGTCTGGCTACACCTTC. Its protein is CATSESGQGRSGYTF. This chain uses TRBV10-3 with TRBJ1-2; 9 bases match TRBD1. The CDR3 contains 15 residues. Looked up from germline, CDR1 is ENHRY and CDR2 is SYGVKD.

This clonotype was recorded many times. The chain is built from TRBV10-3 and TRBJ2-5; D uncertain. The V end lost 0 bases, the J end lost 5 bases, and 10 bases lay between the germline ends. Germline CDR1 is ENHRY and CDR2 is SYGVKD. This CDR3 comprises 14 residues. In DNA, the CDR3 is TGTGCCATCAGTGAGTCGAACTCCGATGAGACCCAGTACTTC. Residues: CAISESNSDETQYF.

CDR3 in DNA: TGCAGTGCTAGAATGGACACAGAAAAACTGTTTTTT. Protein product: CSARMDTEKLFF. The gene calls are TRBV20-1 and TRBJ1-4; D perhaps matches TRBD1 (5 bases). The CDR3 covers 12 residues. Deletions cut 2 bases from V and 8 bases from J, with 9 bases between. Germline V gives CDR1 DFQATT, CDR2 SNEGSKA (reference sequence).

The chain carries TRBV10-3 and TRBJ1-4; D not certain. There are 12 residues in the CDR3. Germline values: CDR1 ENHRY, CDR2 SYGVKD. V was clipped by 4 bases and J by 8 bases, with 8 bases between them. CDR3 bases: TGTGCCATCAGTGCACCTCCGGAAAAACTGTTTTTT. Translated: CAISAPPEKLFF.

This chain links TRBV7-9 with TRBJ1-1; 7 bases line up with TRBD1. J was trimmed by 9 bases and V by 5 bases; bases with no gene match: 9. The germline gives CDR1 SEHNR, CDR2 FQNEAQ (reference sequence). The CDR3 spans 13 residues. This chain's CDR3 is CASSLGGRDQAFF. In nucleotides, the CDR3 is TGTGCCAGCAGCCTAGGGGGCAGGGACCAAGCTTTCTTT.

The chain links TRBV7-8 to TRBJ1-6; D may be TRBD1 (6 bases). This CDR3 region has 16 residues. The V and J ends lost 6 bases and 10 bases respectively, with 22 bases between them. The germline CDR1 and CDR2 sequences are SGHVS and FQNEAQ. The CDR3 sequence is CASSAPGGGPLSPLHF. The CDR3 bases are TGTGCCAGCAGTGCCCCCGGGGGGGGGCCTTTATCACCCCTCCACTTT.

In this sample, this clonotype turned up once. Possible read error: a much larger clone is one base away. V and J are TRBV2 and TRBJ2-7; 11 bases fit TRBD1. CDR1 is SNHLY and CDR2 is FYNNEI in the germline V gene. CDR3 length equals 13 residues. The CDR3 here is CATSGTGGYEQYF. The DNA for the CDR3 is TGTGCCACCAGTGGGACAGGGGGCTACGAGCAGTACTTC.

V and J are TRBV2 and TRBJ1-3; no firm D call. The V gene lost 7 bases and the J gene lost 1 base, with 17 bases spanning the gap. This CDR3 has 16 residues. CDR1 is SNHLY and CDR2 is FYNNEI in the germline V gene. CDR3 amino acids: CASTPEVVGSGNTIYF. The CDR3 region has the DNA TGTGCCAGCACCCCAGAGGTCGTGGGGTCTGGAAACACCATATATTTT.

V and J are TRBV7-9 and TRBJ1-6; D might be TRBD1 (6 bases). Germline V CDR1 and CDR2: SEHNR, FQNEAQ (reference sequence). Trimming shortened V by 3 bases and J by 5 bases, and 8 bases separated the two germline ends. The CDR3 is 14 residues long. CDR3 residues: CASSLGANNSPLHF. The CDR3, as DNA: TGTGCCAGCAGCTTGGGGGCCAATAATTCACCCCTCCACTTT. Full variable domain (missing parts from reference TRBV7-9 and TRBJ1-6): DTGVSQNPRHKITKRGQNVTFRCDPISEHNRLYWYRQTLGQGPEFLTYFQNEAQLEKSRLLSDRFSAERPKGSFSTLEIQRTEQGDSAMYLCASSLGANNSPLHFGNGTRLTVT.

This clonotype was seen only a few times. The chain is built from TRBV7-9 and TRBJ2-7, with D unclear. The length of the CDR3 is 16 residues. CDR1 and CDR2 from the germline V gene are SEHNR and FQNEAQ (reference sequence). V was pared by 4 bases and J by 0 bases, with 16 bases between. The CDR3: CASSSRRFPPSYEQYF. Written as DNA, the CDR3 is TGTGCCAGCAGCTCGAGGCGCTTCCCCCCCTCCTACGAGCAGTACTTC.

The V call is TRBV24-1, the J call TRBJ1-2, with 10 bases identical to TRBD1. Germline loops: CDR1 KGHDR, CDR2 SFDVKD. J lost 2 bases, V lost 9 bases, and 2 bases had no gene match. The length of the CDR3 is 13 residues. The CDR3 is CATADRGNYGYTF. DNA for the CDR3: TGTGCCACCGCGGACAGGGGGAACTATGGCTACACCTTC.

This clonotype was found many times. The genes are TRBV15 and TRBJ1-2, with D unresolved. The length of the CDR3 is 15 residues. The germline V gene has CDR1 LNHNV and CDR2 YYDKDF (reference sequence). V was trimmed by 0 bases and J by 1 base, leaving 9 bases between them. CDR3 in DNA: TGTGCCACCAGCAGAGATGTCTCCAGTAACTATGGCTACACCTTC. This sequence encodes CATSRDVSSNYGYTF.

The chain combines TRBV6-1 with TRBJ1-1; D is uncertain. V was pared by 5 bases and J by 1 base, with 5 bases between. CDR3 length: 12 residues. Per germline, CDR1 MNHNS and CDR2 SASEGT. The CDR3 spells CASSIKNTEAFF. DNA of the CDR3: TGTGCCAGCAGTATAAAGAACACTGAAGCTTTCTTT.

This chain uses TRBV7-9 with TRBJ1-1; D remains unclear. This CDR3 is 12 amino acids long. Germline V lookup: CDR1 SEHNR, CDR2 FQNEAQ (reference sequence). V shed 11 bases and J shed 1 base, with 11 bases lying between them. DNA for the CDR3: TGTGCCTGGCGCTGGTGGAACACTGAAGCTTTCTTT. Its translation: CAWRWWNTEAFF. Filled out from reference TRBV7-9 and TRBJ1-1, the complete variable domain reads DTGVSQNPRHKITKRGQNVTFRCDPISEHNRLYWYRQTLGQGPEFLTYFQNEAQLEKSRLLSDRFSAERPKGSFSTLEIQRTEQGDSAMYLCAWRWWNTEAFFGQGTRLTVV.